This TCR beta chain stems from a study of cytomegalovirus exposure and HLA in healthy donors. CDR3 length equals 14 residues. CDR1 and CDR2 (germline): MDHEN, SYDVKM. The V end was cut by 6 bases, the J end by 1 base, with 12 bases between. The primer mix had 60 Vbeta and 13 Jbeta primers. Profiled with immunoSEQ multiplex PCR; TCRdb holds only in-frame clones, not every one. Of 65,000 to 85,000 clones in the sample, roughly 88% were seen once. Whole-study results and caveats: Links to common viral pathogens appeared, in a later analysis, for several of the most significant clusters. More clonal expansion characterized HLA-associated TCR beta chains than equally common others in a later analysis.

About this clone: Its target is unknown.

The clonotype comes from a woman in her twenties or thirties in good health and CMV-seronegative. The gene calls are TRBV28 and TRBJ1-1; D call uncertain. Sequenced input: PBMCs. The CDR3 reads CASSPTRGNTEAFF. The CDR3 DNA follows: TGTGCCAGCAGCCCAACTCGCGGGAACACTGAAGCTTTCTTT.